This T cell receptor (beta chain) was documented in a study of blood T cell repertoires in COVID-19. Looking at the study overall: COVID-19 samples from acute and convalescent phases originated in the United States, Italy and Spain.

Clones were read by immunoSEQ multiplex PCR, and TCRdb kept only the in-frame ones, dropping some. The sample lists about 220,000 clones, around 90% seen once, with roughly 2.7% in the top ten. Grouping used clinical history reported by participants in a survey and questionnaire. Recovered status in Cohort 3 required two negative PCRs, clearance, or symptom resolution. The clonotype originates from a woman aged 25 to 39 who had recovered from COVID-19. Sequencing was done on a sample of PBMCs or T cells enriched from blood (not recorded which).

The CDR3 DNA reads as TGCGCCAGCAGCCACATAATCCCCCGGAGGGACAGGGGTTTCACTGAAGCTTTCTTT. It encodes CASSHIIPRRDRGFTEAFF. This rearrangement joins TRBV4-1 to TRBJ1-1; TRBD1 matches at 10 bases. Germline lookup yields CDR1 MGHRA and CDR2 YSYEKL. The CDR3 length is 19 residues. Trimming cost V 3 bases and J 4 bases; bases outside gene matches: 17.